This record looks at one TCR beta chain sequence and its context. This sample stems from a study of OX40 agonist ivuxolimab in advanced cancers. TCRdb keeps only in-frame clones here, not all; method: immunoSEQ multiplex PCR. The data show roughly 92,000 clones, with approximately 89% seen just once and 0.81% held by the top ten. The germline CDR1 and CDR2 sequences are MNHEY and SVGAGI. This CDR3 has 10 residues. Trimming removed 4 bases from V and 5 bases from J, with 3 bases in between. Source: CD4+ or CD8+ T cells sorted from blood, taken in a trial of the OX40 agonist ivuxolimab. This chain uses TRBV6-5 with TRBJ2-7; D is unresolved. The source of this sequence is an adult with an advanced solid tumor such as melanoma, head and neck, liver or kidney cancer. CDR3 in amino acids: CASSSHEQYF. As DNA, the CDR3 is TGTGCCAGCAGTTCGCACGAGCAGTACTTC.